These T cell receptor beta chains were read from a single sample in a study of OX40 agonist ivuxolimab in advanced cancers. Sequencing used immunoSEQ multiplex PCR; TCRdb keeps in-frame clones, though not all of them. The data show tens of thousands of clones, with over 70% seen just once and 36% held by the top ten. The specimen was CD4+ or CD8+ T cells sorted from blood, collected in a trial of the OX40 agonist ivuxolimab. These receptors came from an adult with an advanced solid tumor such as melanoma, head and neck, liver or kidney cancer. The CDR3 runs from the conserved cysteine through the conserved F or W. The order of the fields is D gene, J gene, V gene, clone size, CDR3 protein, CDR3 DNA. D genes are given only for firm matches. Not all rows give a size; the values are once, few, many and, for expanded clones, a class.

>NA|TRBJ2-5|TRBV27|few
CASSFDSPRGTQYF
TGTGCCAGCAGTTTTGATAGTCCTCGAGGGACCCAGTACTTC
>NA|TRBJ1-1|TRBV6-5|NA
CASSYMGLNTEAFF
TGTGCCAGCAGTTATATGGGTCTGAACACTGAAGCTTTCTTT
>NA|TRBJ2-5|TRBV18|few
CASSLEETQYF
TGTGCCAGCTCACTGGAAGAGACCCAGTACTTC
>NA|TRBJ1-1|TRBV7-8|NA
CASSRRGHTEAFF
TGTGCCAGCAGTCGCAGGGGTCACACTGAAGCTTTCTTT
>NA|TRBJ2-1|TRBV18|NA
CASSPSRGPYNEQFF
TGTGCCAGCTCACCCTCCAGGGGTCCCTACAATGAGCAGTTCTTC
>NA|TRBJ2-7|TRBV5-8|NA
CASSLYLGAVYEQYF
TGTGCCAGCAGCTTGTATCTGGGGGCGGTATACGAGCAGTACTTC
>TRBD1|TRBJ2-7|TRBV5-8|NA
CASSPWTGASYEQYF
TGTGCCAGCAGCCCGTGGACAGGTGCTTCCTACGAGCAGTACTTC
>NA|TRBJ2-7|TRBV12-5|NA
CASGLDYRAGGYEQYF
TGTGCTAGTGGTTTGGACTACAGGGCTGGTGGCTACGAGCAGTACTTC
>NA|TRBJ1-2|TRBV7-9|NA
CASSLGLVDSTF
TGTGCCAGCAGCTTAGGGTTAGTGGATTCTACCTTC
>NA|TRBJ2-7|TRBV5-1|NA
CASSLEFWSGRTYEQYF
TGCGCCAGCAGCTTGGAGTTTTGGTCCGGACGGACCTACGAGCAGTACTTC
>NA|TRBJ2-3|TRBV11-2|NA
CASSSLAADTQYF
TGTGCCAGCAGCTCCCTAGCAGCGGATACGCAGTATTTT
>NA|TRBJ2-5|TRBV5-4|NA
CASSARGGETQYF
TGTGCCAGCAGCGCGCGGGGTGGTGAGACCCAGTACTTC
>NA|TRBJ2-2|TRBV9|NA
CASSSPKREVPSGELFF
TGTGCCAGCAGCTCACCCAAGAGGGAGGTCCCTTCCGGGGAGCTGTTTTTT
>NA|TRBJ2-7|TRBV11-2|NA
CASSLAYGYEQYF
TGTGCCAGCAGCTTAGCTTATGGCTACGAGCAGTACTTC
>NA|TRBJ2-7|TRBV7-6|NA
CASSPDSLSSYEQYF
TGTGCCAGCAGCCCCGACAGTTTAAGCTCCTACGAGCAGTACTTC
>TRBD1|TRBJ1-1|TRBV10-3|NA
CAITSGTGDTEAFF
TGTGCCATCACCAGCGGGACAGGGGACACTGAAGCTTTCTTT
>TRBD2|TRBJ2-7|TRBV16|NA
CASSQSPGGKYEQYF
TGTGCCAGCAGCCAATCCCCCGGGGGGAAATACGAGCAGTACTTC
>TRBD2|TRBJ2-3|TRBV25-1|NA
CASSPAGGADTQYF
TGTGCCAGCAGCCCTGCGGGGGGGGCAGATACGCAGTATTTT
>NA|TRBJ1-2|TRBV19|NA
CASTDGPRGGIGGYTF
TGTGCCAGTACCGACGGACCCCGCGGAGGGATAGGTGGCTACACCTTC
>TRBD1|TRBJ2-5|TRBV11-2|NA
CASSSGQGPIQETQYF
TGTGCCAGCAGCTCCGGACAGGGGCCTATCCAAGAGACCCAGTACTTC
>TRBD2|TRBJ2-1|TRBV27|NA
CASSLAGESNEQFF
TGTGCCAGCAGTTTAGCGGGAGAAAGCAATGAGCAGTTCTTC
>NA|TRBJ1-2|TRBV10-3|few
CAIRGSKGYTF
TGTGCCATCAGAGGGTCCAAGGGCTACACCTTC
>TRBD1|TRBJ2-7|TRBV13|NA
CASSNTTGYPYEQYF
TGTGCCAGCAGCAACACGACAGGGTATCCTTACGAGCAGTACTTC
>NA|TRBJ2-7|TRBV2|NA
CASSEGLYEQYF
TGTGCCAGCAGTGAAGGACTCTACGAGCAGTACTTC
>NA|TRBJ2-5|TRBV11-2|NA
CASSSGGYQYF
TGTGCCAGCAGCTCGGGGGGCTACCAGTACTTC
>NA|TRBJ2-7|TRBV9|NA
CASTEGGDSYEQYF
TGTGCCAGCACCGAGGGGGGGGACTCCTACGAGCAGTACTTC
>NA|TRBJ2-7|TRBV5-1|NA
CASSFMIEGSYEQYF
TGCGCCAGCAGCTTCATGATAGAGGGCTCCTACGAGCAGTACTTC
>TRBD1|TRBJ2-7|TRBV5-6|once
CASSWDRGYEQYF
TGTGCCAGCAGCTGGGACAGGGGGTACGAGCAGTACTTC
>NA|TRBJ1-5|TRBV7-2|NA
CASSLGGPGYSQPQHF
TGTGCCAGCAGCTTGGGCGGGCCAGGATATAGTCAGCCCCAGCATTTT
>NA|TRBJ2-5|TRBV7-2|NA
CASSPGTRGETQYF
TGTGCCAGCAGCCCCGGGACTCGGGGAGAGACCCAGTACTTC
>TRBD2|TRBJ2-1|TRBV15|NA
CATSRDPGTSTNEQFF
TGTGCCACCAGCAGAGATCCCGGGACTAGCACCAATGAGCAGTTCTTC
>TRBD2|TRBJ2-7|TRBV4-3|NA
CASSQDLGLAGEQYF
TGCGCCAGCAGCCAAGATCTGGGACTAGCGGGCGAGCAGTACTTC
>TRBD1|TRBJ2-1|TRBV7-8|once
CASSLGQGYGDSYNEQFF
TGTGCCAGCAGCTTAGGACAGGGGTATGGGGACTCCTACAATGAGCAGTTCTTC
>NA|TRBJ1-1|TRBV11-2|NA
CASSRVGTEAFF
TGTGCCAGCAGCCGGGTGGGCACTGAAGCTTTCTTT
>TRBD2|TRBJ2-1|TRBV27|NA
CASSLSKREKRQFF
TGTGCCAGCAGTTTATCGAAGCGGGAGAAGCGGCAGTTCTTC
>TRBD2|TRBJ2-7|TRBV29-1|NA
CSVVGAGGRAHEQYF
TGCAGCGTTGTGGGGGCAGGCGGGAGGGCCCACGAGCAGTACTTC
>TRBD1|TRBJ1-2|TRBV5-4|NA
CASSLAGDSPNYGYTF
TGTGCCAGCAGCTTGGCCGGGGACAGTCCTAACTATGGCTACACCTTC
>NA|TRBJ2-3|TRBV11-3|NA
CASRGRATDTQYF
TGTGCCAGCAGGGGCAGGGCCACAGATACGCAGTATTTT
>NA|TRBJ2-7|TRBV6-6|NA
CASSPSAGYGLYEQYF
TGTGCCAGCAGTCCCTCGGCAGGGTACGGGCTCTACGAGCAGTACTTC
>NA|TRBJ1-3|TRBV2|NA
CASSENPIGNTIYF
TGTGCCAGCAGTGAAAACCCAATTGGGAACACCATATATTTT
>TRBD2|TRBJ2-3|TRBV10-3|few
CAISPPGLGTDTQYF
TGTGCCATCAGCCCGCCCGGACTAGGCACAGATACGCAGTATTTT
>NA|TRBJ2-7|TRBV5-4|NA
CASSLGAGKGLEQYF
TGTGCCAGCAGCTTGGGGGCGGGGAAGGGTCTCGAGCAGTACTTC
>TRBD2|TRBJ2-7|TRBV7-6|NA
CASSLARVGGAYEQYF
TGTGCCAGCAGCTTAGCGCGGGTCGGGGGGGCCTACGAGCAGTACTTC
>NA|TRBJ2-3|TRBV27|NA
CASSLSIGARVVPDTQYF
TGTGCCAGCAGTTTATCGATAGGGGCGCGGGTGGTACCAGATACGCAGTATTTT
>TRBD2|TRBJ2-1|TRBV6-1|NA
CASKYLAGEVNEQFF
TGTGCCAGCAAATATCTAGCGGGAGAGGTCAATGAGCAGTTCTTC
>TRBD1|TRBJ2-7|TRBV7-2|NA
CASSSGQGREFYEQYF
TGTGCCAGCAGCTCCGGACAGGGCAGAGAATTCTACGAGCAGTACTTC
>NA|TRBJ2-5|TRBV21-1|NA
CASSKLSVADVYQETQYF
TGTGCCAGCAGCAAGCTTAGCGTGGCAGATGTTTACCAAGAGACCCAGTACTTC
>NA|TRBJ2-5|TRBV7-9|NA
CASHGGLETQYF
TGTGCCAGCCATGGGGGGCTGGAGACCCAGTACTTC
>TRBD2|TRBJ2-1|TRBV9|medium-sized
CASSVVRGAYNEQFF
TGTGCCAGCAGCGTGGTCCGGGGGGCCTACAATGAGCAGTTCTTC